This T cell receptor (beta chain) came from a study of blood T cell repertoires in COVID-19. Study overall: Sites across the United States, Italy and Spain contributed samples from acute and convalescent COVID-19. Sources were T cells, B-cell-depleted T cells, or PBMCs; the material itself was cDNA or gDNA.

Authors' analysis steps: Amplification with reference gene primers provided the estimates of nucleated cell counts. The repertoire was sequenced with immunoSEQ multiplex PCR; TCRdb's copy has only in-frame clones and lacks some. V and J calls and clone size are copied from that table; D and trimming were computed from the DNA. This sample has almost 70,000 clones, with 75% to 90% found just once. Per the germline V gene, CDR1 is SEHNR and CDR2 is FQNEAQ (reference sequence). V trimming: 5 bases; J trimming: 3 bases; junction bases outside the gene matches: 5. The CDR3 loop spans 15 amino acids. The receptor was isolated from a woman aged 50 to 60 with active COVID-19. The chain uses TRBV7-9 and TRBJ2-1; 9 bases align to TRBD1. Specimen: peripheral blood. The CDR3, as DNA: TGTGCCAGCAGCGGTGGACAGGGGAACTACAATGAGCAGTTCTTC. It encodes CASSGGQGNYNEQFF.